This is a list of T cell receptor beta chains from one sample in a study of neurological immune-mediated disorders. TCRdb passed the 5' RACE reads through MiXCR, listing each CDR3 protein once. The sample carries tens of thousands of distinct CDR3 sequences, roughly 17% recorded once. Material: CD8+ T cells from blood. These receptors came from a woman between 18 and 30 years old with multiple sclerosis. Each CDR3 is given with its conserved first and last residue. The D gene is left open where the match is weak. Rows give clone size only sometimes, using once, few, many, or a class for an expanded clone.

clone_size	v_call	d_call	j_call	cdr3_nt	cdr3_aa
many	TRBV10-3	NA	TRBJ2-3	TGTGCCATCAGTGAGTCGAGAAGCATCGGGAGCTCAATGGATACGCAGTATTTT	CAISESRSIGSSMDTQYF
NA	TRBV7-2	NA	TRBJ2-3	TGTGCCAGCAGCGCCCGCCCCACAGATACGCAGTATTTT	CASSARPTDTQYF
many	TRBV28	TRBD1	TRBJ2-3	TGTGCCAGCAGTAGGGACAGGGGAACAGATACGCAGTATTTT	CASSRDRGTDTQYF
NA	TRBV30	NA	TRBJ2-1	TGTGCCTGGAGTCAAGGGAGAAACTACAATGAGCAGTTCTTC	CAWSQGRNYNEQFF
few	TRBV6-1	NA	TRBJ1-5	TGTGCCAGCACGGCGTGGGGGTTCAATCAGCCCCAGCATTTT	CASTAWGFNQPQHF
NA	TRBV18	NA	TRBJ2-7	TGTGCCAGCTCACCTGATGGGGACGTATACGAGCAGTACTTC	CASSPDGDVYEQYF
medium-sized	TRBV12-3/TRBV12-4	NA	TRBJ1-2	TGTGCCATTAGCGGGGGGGTTGACTATGGCTACACCTTC	CAISGGVDYGYTF
many	TRBV10-3	NA	TRBJ1-2	TGTGCCATCAGCAACACGGATCTAAGACATGGCTACACCTTC	CAISNTDLRHGYTF
many	TRBV3-1	NA	TRBJ2-2	TGTGCCAGCAGCCAAGAAGAACTAGCGAACACCGGGGAGCTGTTTTTT	CASSQEELANTGELFF
many	TRBV20-1	TRBD2	TRBJ2-1	TGCAGTGCTAGAGACAGCGGGAGCTACTACAATGAGCAGTTCTTC	CSARDSGSYYNEQFF
many	TRBV7-2	NA	TRBJ2-7	TGTGCCAGCAGCTTATCCAGGGCGACCTACGAGCAGTACTTC	CASSLSRATYEQYF
once	TRBV5-6	NA	TRBJ2-4	TGTGCCAGCAGCTTGGGCATGGGATTAGTCAAAAACATTCAGTACTTC	CASSLGMGLVKNIQYF
few	TRBV20-1	NA	TRBJ2-5	TGCAGTGCTAGTATCGGGACGGGACCGGAGACCCAGTACTTC	CSASIGTGPETQYF
few	TRBV3-1	TRBD1	TRBJ2-1	TGTGCCAGCAGCCTTAAAGGGACAGACAATGAGCAGTTCTTC	CASSLKGTDNEQFF
many	TRBV9	NA	TRBJ2-1	TGTGCCAGCAGGTTGAGTGAGGCCTCCTACAATGAGCAGTTCTTC	CASRLSEASYNEQFF
NA	TRBV5-1	NA	TRBJ1-1	TGCGCCAGTCGACAGGAGACGAACACTGAAGCTTTCTTT	CASRQETNTEAFF
NA	TRBV7-9	NA	TRBJ2-2	TGTGCCAGCAGCGCCAGTCGGGGGACCGGGGAGCTGTTTTTT	CASSASRGTGELFF
many	TRBV7-6	TRBD1	TRBJ1-4	TGTGCCAGCAGCTTAGCCCAGACAGGGGGTAATGAAAAACTGTTTTTT	CASSLAQTGGNEKLFF